This T cell receptor beta chain was retrieved from a study of cytomegalovirus exposure and HLA in healthy donors (dated by TCRdb to about 2017). For the wider study: The approximately 710 repertoires of the first cohort and the 95 to 150 validation repertoires were produced on the same platform, according to a later analysis. A separate validation cohort of approximately 130 different subjects was used in addition to the 666-subject first cohort. To predict cytomegalovirus infection status, the study combined high-throughput TCR immunosequencing, statistical association of individual TCRs with disease status, and machine learning. The study aimed to test whether signatures of past pathogen exposure could be identified by cataloging public T cell receptors. Points the paper makes about the study in general: Subsequent analysis determined that TCRs grouped into clusters in the first cohort also showed a tendency toward co-occurrence across the roughly 130 validation repertoires, and 85% to 95% of cluster scores exceeded 0. Three of the identified cytomegalovirus-associated TCR beta chains were confirmed in vitro to be specific for cytomegalovirus antigens. In both the original and validation cohorts, the classifier was reported to diagnose cytomegalovirus status with high specificity and sensitivity. While some public TCRs were present in many individuals, most TCR sequences turned up only very rarely across donors. It was suggested by the authors that the approach could potentially be generalized to other disease states and immunological phenotypes. The validation cohort had no HLA typing available for a later analysis, so co-occurrence within that cohort was assessed over all 120 or so repertoires. The study listed 164 TCR beta chains as associated with cytomegalovirus.

CDR3 length: 17 amino acids, cysteine to phenylalanine. Only the CDR3 region is kept as DNA, spanning 51 bases read in frame from base 1. V gives up 5 bases and J gives up 8 bases, and the segment between their germline ends measures 24 bases. Taken from the germline V gene (reference sequence), the CDR1 and CDR2 loops are SEHNR and FQNEAQ. Library preparation used the immunoSEQ multiplex PCR assay. From the authors' description of their analysis: A statistical classification framework was built to diagnose cytomegalovirus status from the catalog of TCR beta chain sequences. TCRdb limited this immuneACCESS table to in-frame rearrangements with V and J called. A share of clones is missing; checked studies link under half to unresolved V genes, and the rest is unexplained. That table supplies the V and J calls and clone size; D and trimming were determined from the DNA. Counted in this sample were 160,000 or so clones; around four fifths of them appeared once. The ten top clones hold 2% to 2.5% of the sample.

A note on this clone: What this receptor recognizes is not known. Base qualities are not provided; no much larger clone lies one nucleotide away.

The donors belonged to the validation cohort of about 130 subjects, which was separate from the roughly 670-subject first cohort. This sequence originates from a man aged 25-40 years in good health and CMV-seropositive. The specimen sequenced was PBMCs. Recombination connected TRBV7-9 to TRBJ1-4, with TRBD1 perhaps the D gene, on 5 matching bases. At the DNA level, the sequence is TGTGCCAGCAGCCCCTGGACAAATCGAGCGATTTGGGAAAAACTGTTTTTT. Its product reads: CASSPWTNRAIWEKLFF.